This T cell receptor beta chain was profiled in a study of blood T cell repertoires in COVID-19. About the study: COVID-19 samples collected from the United States, Italy and Spain covered acute and convalescent phases. From T cells, B-cell-depleted T cells, or PBMCs came the material, which was cDNA or gDNA.

Per the original methods: Estimated nucleated cell counts came from reference gene primer amplification. Generated by immunoSEQ multiplex PCR, the TCRdb table keeps only in-frame clones and is missing some. V and J calls and clone size are as listed in that table; D and trimming were resolved from the DNA. Of 100,000 to 150,000 clones in the sample, roughly four fifths were seen once. CDR3 length: 14 residues. V lost 1 base to trimming and J lost 3 bases; unmatched junction nucleotides: 1. The germline V gene encodes CDR1 SGHRS and CDR2 YFSETQ. The TCR originated in a man in his 60s with acute or convalescent COVID-19. The V call is TRBV5-1, the J call TRBJ2-7; 10 bases are a match to TRBD1. Sequenced material: peripheral blood. CDR3 sequence: CASSLWTGGYEQYF. As DNA, the CDR3 is TGCGCCAGCAGCTTGTGGACAGGGGGCTACGAGCAGTACTTC.